This T cell receptor beta chain was documented in a study of cytotoxic CD8 clonotypes in ibrutinib-treated CLL. Germline loops: CDR1 MNHEY, CDR2 SMNVEV (reference sequence). CDR3 size: 14 residues. Trimming pared 4 bases from V and 0 bases from J, leaving 10 bases between. The assay was immunoSEQ multiplex PCR, and TCRdb's table has in-frame clones only and misses some. Among some 130,000 clones, 80% to 90% were seen once, and the ten largest hold 2.5% to 3.5%. The chain recombines TRBV27 with TRBJ2-7, with D tentatively TRBD2 (6 bases). The receptor comes from a human donor with chronic lymphocytic leukemia. This specimen consisted of PBMCs, obtained after 24 months of ibrutinib treatment. Written as DNA, the CDR3 is TGTGCCAGCAGTTCAATAGCGGTCTCCTACGAGCAGTACTTC. Protein: CASSSIAVSYEQYF.